This T cell receptor beta chain stems from a study of cytomegalovirus exposure and HLA in healthy donors. Study background: HLA-typed donors contributed 65 million to 95 million unique TCRs, which were held in an early data release. Study outcomes and limitations: Specificity for CMV antigens was confirmed in vitro for a few of the CMV-associated chains. Reportedly, HLA-A and HLA-B alleles of most subjects were accurately predicted from TCR beta.

Remarks on this clone: Its antigen remains unidentified.

The V segment lost 4 bases and the J segment 8 bases; nucleotides outside the gene matches: 11. CDR3 length: 16 residues. Germline CDR1 is LNHDA and CDR2 is SQIVND (reference sequence). Primers for the PCR totalled 60 Vbeta and 13 Jbeta. Generated by immunoSEQ multiplex PCR, the TCRdb table keeps only in-frame clones and is missing some. Seen in this sample are about 130,000 clones; the ten most common clones hold about 2.2%. This receptor was taken from a man in his forties in good health and CMV-seronegative. Sequencing was done on a sample of PBMCs. The rearrangement links TRBV19 to TRBJ1-4; 9 bases are shared with TRBD1. CDR3 in amino acids: CASSKGTGTGLEKLFF. The CDR3 DNA is TGTGCCAGTAGTAAGGGAACCGGGACAGGGCTAGAAAAACTGTTTTTT.